This is a list of T cell receptor beta chains from one sample in a study of T cells in localized non-small cell lung cancer. Sequencing used immunoSEQ multiplex PCR; TCRdb keeps in-frame clones, though not all of them. The table shows more than 40,000 clones, with around 86% occurring only once. The sequencing here drew on PBMCs, taken before any cancer treatment. The source is a man between 40 and 70 years old with stage II lung adenocarcinoma. Each CDR3 is given with its conserved first and last residue. D genes are given only for firm matches. Not every row has a clone size; where given, it reads once, few, many or a size class.

D: TRBD1
V: TRBV27
size: -
J: TRBJ2-7
DNA: TGTGCCAGCAGTTTAGGGACAGGGCTCGACTACGAGCAGTACTTC
CDR3: CASSLGTGLDYEQYF

D: -
V: TRBV7-6
size: -
J: TRBJ2-7
DNA: TGTGCCAGCAGCTTACAGGAGTCCTACGAGCAGTACTTC
CDR3: CASSLQESYEQYF

D: -
V: TRBV19
size: -
J: TRBJ2-3
DNA: TGTGCCAGTCGTGACAGCACAGATACGCAGTATTTT
CDR3: CASRDSTDTQYF

D: TRBD1
V: TRBV25-1
size: -
J: TRBJ1-2
DNA: TGTGCCAGCAGACAAAAGGGGGAACAGGGGACGGAGGATGGCTACACCTTC
CDR3: CASRQKGEQGTEDGYTF

D: -
V: TRBV5-8
size: -
J: TRBJ1-3
DNA: TGTGCCAGCAGCTCGGCGGGAAACACCATATATTTT
CDR3: CASSSAGNTIYF

D: -
V: TRBV7-2
size: -
J: TRBJ2-5
DNA: TGTGCCAGCAAATTGAGGCGGGATAAAGAGACCCAGTACTTC
CDR3: CASKLRRDKETQYF

D: -
V: TRBV4-2
size: -
J: TRBJ1-1
DNA: TGTGCCAGCAGCCAGGGATTCCCGAGTGAAGCTTTCTTT
CDR3: CASSQGFPSEAFF

D: TRBD2
V: TRBV29-1
size: -
J: TRBJ2-1
DNA: TGCAGCGTTTTAACGGGACTAGTCAATGAGCAGTTCTTC
CDR3: CSVLTGLVNEQFF

D: -
V: TRBV12-5
size: -
J: TRBJ1-6
DNA: TGTGCTAGTGGTTCGGAGGGGATAGGTAATTCACCCCTCCACTTT
CDR3: CASGSEGIGNSPLHF

D: -
V: TRBV19
size: -
J: TRBJ1-1
DNA: TGTGCCAGTAGTATAGGCCACGCTATGAACACTGAAGCTTTCTTT
CDR3: CASSIGHAMNTEAFF

D: -
V: TRBV7-6
size: -
J: TRBJ2-2
DNA: TGTGCCAGCAGCTTTCTAGCTTCCGGGGAGCTGTTTTTT
CDR3: CASSFLASGELFF

D: TRBD1
V: TRBV5-1
size: -
J: TRBJ1-3
DNA: TGCGCCAGCAGCTCAATAGGACAGGGCGGAAACACCATATATTTT
CDR3: CASSSIGQGGNTIYF

D: TRBD1
V: TRBV30
size: -
J: TRBJ1-1
DNA: TGTGCCTGGAGCCGCATCCCGGGACAGGGGGCAGGTGAAGCTTTCTTT
CDR3: CAWSRIPGQGAGEAFF

D: -
V: TRBV2
size: -
J: TRBJ1-2
DNA: TGTGCCAGCAGTTCTGGACGGGTCTATGGCTACACCTTC
CDR3: CASSSGRVYGYTF

D: -
V: TRBV7-2
size: -
J: TRBJ1-5
DNA: TGTGCCAGCAGGTCGACACCTTATAGCAATCAGCCCCAGCATTTT
CDR3: CASRSTPYSNQPQHF

D: -
V: TRBV30
size: -
J: TRBJ2-6
DNA: TGTGCCTGGAGTGTACTTGGGCGATCTGGGGCCAACGTCCTGACTTTC
CDR3: CAWSVLGRSGANVLTF

D: TRBD1
V: TRBV5-1
size: -
J: TRBJ1-5
DNA: TGCGCCAGCAGCCTGACAGGGTTGAGCAATCAGCCCCAGCATTTT
CDR3: CASSLTGLSNQPQHF

D: TRBD1
V: TRBV7-8
size: -
J: TRBJ1-2
DNA: TGTGCCAGCAGTCTGGACAGGGGGGGCTACACCTTC
CDR3: CASSLDRGGYTF

D: -
V: TRBV19
size: -
J: TRBJ1-4
DNA: TGTGCCAGTAGACCCCTTGAAGGGTGGACTAATGAAAAACTGTTTTTT
CDR3: CASRPLEGWTNEKLFF

D: -
V: TRBV10-3
size: -
J: TRBJ1-2
DNA: TGTGCCATCAGTGAGTCCAGGGCGGACTCCTACACCTTC
CDR3: CAISESRADSYTF

D: -
V: TRBV28
size: -
J: TRBJ1-2
DNA: TGTGCCAGCAGTTCTGACAGTGCCGCCCGTGGCTACACCTTC
CDR3: CASSSDSAARGYTF

D: -
V: TRBV7-8
size: -
J: TRBJ2-3
DNA: TGTGCCAGCACCATGACAGGTGCCCCGTTTATTACAGATACGCAGTATTTT
CDR3: CASTMTGAPFITDTQYF

D: TRBD1
V: TRBV5-5
size: -
J: TRBJ1-3
DNA: TGTGCCAGCAGCTTGAAAACAGGGGGCAGAGGGTTTGGAAACACCATATATTTT
CDR3: CASSLKTGGRGFGNTIYF

D: -
V: TRBV25-1
size: -
J: TRBJ1-6
DNA: TGTGCCAGCAGTGCGGCCTGGAGGAATTCACCCCTCCACTTT
CDR3: CASSAAWRNSPLHF

D: -
V: TRBV6-1
size: -
J: TRBJ1-1
DNA: TGTGCCAGCAGTGAAAGGCCCAACCCTGAAGCTTTCTTT
CDR3: CASSERPNPEAFF

D: TRBD1
V: TRBV2
size: -
J: TRBJ2-5
DNA: TGTGCCAGCAGTGAAAGGGGACAGCTCATCCAAGAGACCCAGTACTTC
CDR3: CASSERGQLIQETQYF

D: -
V: TRBV28
size: few
J: TRBJ1-2
DNA: TGTGCCAGCAGTTTTTGGACCTCAAACTATGGCTACACCTTC
CDR3: CASSFWTSNYGYTF

D: -
V: TRBV6-4
size: once
J: TRBJ1-5
DNA: TGTGCCAGCACTACGAATCCGGGTCAGCCCCAGCATTTT
CDR3: CASTTNPGQPQHF

D: TRBD1
V: TRBV5-5
size: -
J: TRBJ2-1
DNA: TGTGCCAGCACCTCCGGCGTCAGGGGGATTTCCTACAATGAGCAGTTCTTC
CDR3: CASTSGVRGISYNEQFF

D: -
V: TRBV7-9
size: -
J: TRBJ2-7
DNA: TGTGCCAGCAGCCAAGGGGAAACTGTTATTTACGAGCAGTACTTC
CDR3: CASSQGETVIYEQYF

D: TRBD1
V: TRBV15
size: -
J: TRBJ2-7
DNA: TGTGCCACCAGTCGGGACAGGGGAACCTACGAGCAGTACTTC
CDR3: CATSRDRGTYEQYF

D: -
V: TRBV27
size: -
J: TRBJ2-1
DNA: TGTGCCAGCAGTTTGGACAATCGAAATGAGCAGTTCTTC
CDR3: CASSLDNRNEQFF

D: TRBD1
V: TRBV28
size: -
J: TRBJ1-2
DNA: TGTGCCAGCAGTTTAGTGGACAGGTTAAACTATGGCTACACCTTC
CDR3: CASSLVDRLNYGYTF